This T cell receptor beta chain was retrieved from a study of identifying expanded T cells in peripheral blood. Study results and limitations: Differentially abundant clones: roughly 1.2 between replicates, approximately 15 at approximately two weeks, 19 to 20 at four.

Clones were sequenced by immunoSEQ multiplex PCR, and TCRdb holds only the in-frame ones, with some missing. In the table there are about 130,000 clones, 86% of which are singletons. In regard to this clone: Its target is unknown.

Germline CDR1 and CDR2: LNHDA and SQIVND (reference sequence). The CDR3 loop spans 15 amino acids. V was pared by 6 bases and J by 1 base, with 16 bases between. The clonotype was recovered from a person aged 18 to 75 in good health. Sequencing was performed on blood. The chain joins TRBV19 to TRBJ2-7; D might be TRBD2 (7 bases). In DNA, the CDR3 is TGTGCCAGTAGGGGGGGGCAGGGGCGATCCTACGAGCAGTACTTC. Its translation: CASRGGQGRSYEQYF. The entire variable domain, with the rest obtained from reference TRBV19 and TRBJ2-7, is as follows: DGGITQSPKYLFRKEGQNVTLSCEQNLNHDAMYWYRQDPGQGLRLIYYSQIVNDFQKGDIAEGYSVSREKKESFPLTVTSAQKNPTAFYLCASRGGQGRSYEQYFGPGTRLTVT.